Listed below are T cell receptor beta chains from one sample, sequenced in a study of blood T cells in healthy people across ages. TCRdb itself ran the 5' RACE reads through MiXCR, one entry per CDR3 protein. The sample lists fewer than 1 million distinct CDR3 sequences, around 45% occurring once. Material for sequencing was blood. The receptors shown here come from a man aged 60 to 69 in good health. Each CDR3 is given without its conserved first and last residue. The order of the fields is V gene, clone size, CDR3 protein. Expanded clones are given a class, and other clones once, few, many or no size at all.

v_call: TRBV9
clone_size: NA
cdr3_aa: ASNVDPTGGHLETQY

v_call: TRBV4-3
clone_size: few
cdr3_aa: ASSPRRGDHKYRETQY

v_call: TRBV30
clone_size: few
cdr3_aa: AWSVQGGDYEQY

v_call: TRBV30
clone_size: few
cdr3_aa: AWNGGTYEQY

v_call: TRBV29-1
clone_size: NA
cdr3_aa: SAKGVFYEQY

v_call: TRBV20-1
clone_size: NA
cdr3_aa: SARDRGRGLEGNTQY

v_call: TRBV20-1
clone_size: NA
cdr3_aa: SASTGVTDTQY

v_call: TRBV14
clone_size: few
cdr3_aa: ASSQPRGGGKNIQY

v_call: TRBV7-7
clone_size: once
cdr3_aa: ASSLTLAGPMEQF

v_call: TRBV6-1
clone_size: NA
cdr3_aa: ASSEVERETQY

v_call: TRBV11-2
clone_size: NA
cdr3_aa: ATTPSTDTQY

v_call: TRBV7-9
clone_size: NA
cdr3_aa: ASSPRTSGGASGEQF

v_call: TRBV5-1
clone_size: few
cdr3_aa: ASSWGDRDEQF

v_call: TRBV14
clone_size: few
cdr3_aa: ASRYSGGTDTQY

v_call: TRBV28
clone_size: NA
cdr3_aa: AASLAPYEQY

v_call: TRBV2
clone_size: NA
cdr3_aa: ASTRTQGAQGYT

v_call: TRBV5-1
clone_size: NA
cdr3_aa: AYNEQF

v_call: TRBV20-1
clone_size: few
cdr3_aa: SANPLGYEQY

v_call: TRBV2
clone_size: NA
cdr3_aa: ASSEVGGVTGELF

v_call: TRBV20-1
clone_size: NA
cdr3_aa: SATAEQY

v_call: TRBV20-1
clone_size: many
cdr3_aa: SASPHAGATDTQY

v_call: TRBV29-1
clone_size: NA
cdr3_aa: SVEDHGGPNYGYT

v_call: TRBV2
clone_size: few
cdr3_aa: ASRLDGQETQY

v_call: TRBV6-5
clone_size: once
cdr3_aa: ASSYSGGGKTGELF

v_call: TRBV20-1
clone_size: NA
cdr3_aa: SARGQGAPGANVLT

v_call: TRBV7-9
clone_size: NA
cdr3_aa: ASSKYITGPNEQF

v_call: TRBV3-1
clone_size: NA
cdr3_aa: ASSQEFSSPQEHSNQPQH

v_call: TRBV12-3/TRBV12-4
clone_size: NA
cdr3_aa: ASTLGGGAGELF

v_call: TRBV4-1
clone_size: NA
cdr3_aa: ASSRSSGTSGATTDTQY

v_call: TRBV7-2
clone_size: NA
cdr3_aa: ASSSSGTGGLGEQF

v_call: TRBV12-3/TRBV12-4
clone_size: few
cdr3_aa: ASRERGGNNSPLH

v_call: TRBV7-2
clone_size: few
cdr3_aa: ASSLSPTSNSPLH

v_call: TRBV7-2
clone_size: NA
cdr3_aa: ASSLGPRDRGGNEQF

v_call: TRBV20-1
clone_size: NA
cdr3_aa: SARERRVTSGGQSLSYNEQF

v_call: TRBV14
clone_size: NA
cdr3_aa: ASSRQFSGANVLT

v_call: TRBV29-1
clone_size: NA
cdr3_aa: SVHGQMNTEAF

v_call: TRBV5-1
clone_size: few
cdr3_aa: ASSPDRGLTNEKLF

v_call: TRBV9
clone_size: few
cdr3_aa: ASSLSLSSGETQY

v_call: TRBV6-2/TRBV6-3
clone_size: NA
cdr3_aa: ASNKDRVQPQH

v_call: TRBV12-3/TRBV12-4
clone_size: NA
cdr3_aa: ASSFPRGSYNEQF

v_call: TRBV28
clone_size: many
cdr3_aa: ASSTTAGANVLT

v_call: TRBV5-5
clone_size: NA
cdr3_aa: ASNTPGLSGGYT

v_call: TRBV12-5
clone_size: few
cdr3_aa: ASGGGEQLAKNIQY

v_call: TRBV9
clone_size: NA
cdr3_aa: ASSPDSVFNGYT

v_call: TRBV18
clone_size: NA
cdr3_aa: ASSRDISLSGANVLT

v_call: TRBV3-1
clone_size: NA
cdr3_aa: ASSQMGRNTEAF

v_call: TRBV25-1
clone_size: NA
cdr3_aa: ASSDNSLRTYGYT

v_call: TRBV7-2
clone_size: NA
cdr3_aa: ASSRVGGGSYNEQF

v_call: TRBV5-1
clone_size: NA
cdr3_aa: ASSLRQGNYNEQF

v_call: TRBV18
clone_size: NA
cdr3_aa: ASSPAGGIAEQY

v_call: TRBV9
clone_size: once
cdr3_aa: ASSSTGTSGDEQF

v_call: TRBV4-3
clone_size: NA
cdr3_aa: ASSQPPSNEQF

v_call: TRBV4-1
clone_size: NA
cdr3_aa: ASSQADRGGEQY

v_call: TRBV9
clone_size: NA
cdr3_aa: ASSVEVSTGELF

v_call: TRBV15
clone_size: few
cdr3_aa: ATSREGKGGGSGANVLT

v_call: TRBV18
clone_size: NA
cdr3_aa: ASSQSRNEQF

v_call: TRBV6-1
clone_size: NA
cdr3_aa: ASSEDRLDTQY

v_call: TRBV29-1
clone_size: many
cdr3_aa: SAPGRSTDTQY

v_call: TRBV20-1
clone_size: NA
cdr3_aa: SATEGAYEQY

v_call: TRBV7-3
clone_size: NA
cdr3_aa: ASSLRGVGLAGGNEQF